The T cell receptor (beta chain) under discussion was sequenced for a study of shared clonotypes between healthy human individuals. Findings of the study overall: Clonotypes shared by all four sorted-subset donors had higher generation probabilities than non-shared clonotypes.

This clone was observed at least ten times. The antigen is undetermined. The CDR3 has 16 residues. Trimming removed 2 bases from V and 5 bases from J; junction bases left unmatched: 12. Germline-derived CDR1 and CDR2 are SEHNR and FQNEAQ (reference sequence). For every subset, genomic DNA was evenly distributed across several immunoSEQ plates. Profiled with immunoSEQ multiplex PCR; TCRdb holds only in-frame clones, not every one. The sample carries more than 550,000 clones, over 60% recorded once. The material sequenced was memory CD4+ T cells sorted from blood. The subset: CD45RA-negative fraction. The TCR comes from a woman in her twenties or thirties in good health. The V and J genes are TRBV7-9 and TRBJ2-7, with 7 bases aligning to TRBD1. The CDR3 DNA sequence: TGTGCCAGCAGCTTACCGGTGACGAGGGGGCGGCACGAGCAGTACTTC. As protein: CASSLPVTRGRHEQYF.